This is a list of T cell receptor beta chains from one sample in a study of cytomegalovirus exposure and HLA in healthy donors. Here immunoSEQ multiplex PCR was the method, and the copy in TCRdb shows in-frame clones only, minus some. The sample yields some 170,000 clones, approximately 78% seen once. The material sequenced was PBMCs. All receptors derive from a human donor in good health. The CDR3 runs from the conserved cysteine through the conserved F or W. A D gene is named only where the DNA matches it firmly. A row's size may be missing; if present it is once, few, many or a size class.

TGTGCCAGCAGTTTAACGGACAGCTACTATGGCTACACCTTC	CASSLTDSYYGYTF	TRBJ1-2	few	TRBV27	.
TGTGCCAGCAGTGGCGGGGGCTACACCTTC	CASSGGGYTF	TRBJ1-2	.	TRBV28	.
TGTGCCTGGAGTGGCGGACTAGCGGGGGGCACAGATACGCAGTATTTT	CAWSGGLAGGTDTQYF	TRBJ2-3	.	TRBV30	TRBD2
TGTGCCAGCAGTGAAGAATTAGGACAGGGGAGTTTTGGAAACACCATATATTTT	CASSEELGQGSFGNTIYF	TRBJ1-3	.	TRBV6-1	TRBD1
TGTGCCATCAGTCGGACAGGGGACGACGAGCAGTACTTC	CAISRTGDDEQYF	TRBJ2-7	.	TRBV10-3	TRBD1
TGTGCCAGCAGGGGAGGGGAGGCCTACGAGCAGTACTTC	CASRGGEAYEQYF	TRBJ2-7	.	TRBV7-9	TRBD2
TGCGCCAGCAGCCGCCGACAGTCCAACACTGAAGCTTTCTTT	CASSRRQSNTEAFF	TRBJ1-1	.	TRBV4-1	.
TGTGCCACCCTAGGGCAGCGGGGGTACAATGAGCAGTTCTTC	CATLGQRGYNEQFF	TRBJ2-1	few	TRBV19	TRBD2
TGTGCCAGCAGTGTGGGGAACGCGCCGGGGAGCTGGTTTTTT	CASSVGNAPGSWFF	TRBJ2-2	.	TRBV6-1	.
TGTGCCAGCAGTAAACAGGGCCCGGATCAGCCCCAGCATTTT	CASSKQGPDQPQHF	TRBJ1-5	.	TRBV7-9	.
TGTGCCAGCAGTCTTAGGACAGGGGTGAATGAGCAGTTCTTC	CASSLRTGVNEQFF	TRBJ2-1	.	TRBV6-5	TRBD1
TGCAGCGCCCCGGGACAGTGGACTGAAGCTTTCTTT	CSAPGQWTEAFF	TRBJ1-1	.	TRBV29-1	TRBD1
TGTGCCAGCTCACCACGGGGACATACCTACGAGCAGTACTTC	CASSPRGHTYEQYF	TRBJ2-7	.	TRBV18	.
TGTGCCAGCAAGATAGACTACCTAATCACCGGGGAGCTGTTTTTT	CASKIDYLITGELFF	TRBJ2-2	few	TRBV11-1	.
TGCGCCAGCAGCTTGGCCCTGACAGCCTACTATGGCTACACCTTC	CASSLALTAYYGYTF	TRBJ1-2	once	TRBV5-1	.
TGTGCCAGCAGTGATTCAGGGATTAATTCACCCCTCCACTTT	CASSDSGINSPLHF	TRBJ1-6	.	TRBV2	.
TGTGCCAGCAGCTTAGGGAGTAATTCACCCCTCCACTTT	CASSLGSNSPLHF	TRBJ1-6	few	TRBV7-2	.
TGTGCCAGTAGCCAGCGGGGGGTATACAATGAGCAGTTCTTC	CASSQRGVYNEQFF	TRBJ2-1	.	TRBV19	TRBD2
TGCGCCAGCGGAACAGGGGGCGCGTACGAGCAGTACTTC	CASGTGGAYEQYF	TRBJ2-7	.	TRBV4-1	TRBD1
TGCAGCGCTACGACAGCCCGGGGGGCTGAAGCTTTCTTT	CSATTARGAEAFF	TRBJ1-1	.	TRBV29-1	.
TGTGCCAGCTCACCACAGGCGGGGGAAGAGACCCAGTACTTC	CASSPQAGEETQYF	TRBJ2-5	.	TRBV18	TRBD2
TGCGCCAGCAGCTTGGAGGAGACAACTAATGAAAAACTGTTTTTT	CASSLEETTNEKLFF	TRBJ1-4	.	TRBV5-1	.
TGCGCCAGCAGCCAAGATCTGAGGAGCGGGGGGGCAGATACGCAGTATTTT	CASSQDLRSGGADTQYF	TRBJ2-3	few	TRBV4-3	TRBD2
TGCGCCAGCAGTGTCAGCTACAATGAGCAGTTCTTC	CASSVSYNEQFF	TRBJ2-1	.	TRBV10-2	.
TGTGCCAGCAGCTTAGTTAGGCACGGGGGCACAGATACGCAGTATTTT	CASSLVRHGGTDTQYF	TRBJ2-3	.	TRBV7-9	.
TGCAGCCCTATCCAGGGGCTCGAGCAGTACTTC	CSPIQGLEQYF	TRBJ2-7	.	TRBV20-1	.